Listed here are 19 T cell receptor beta chains from one sample, sequenced in a study of blood T cell repertoires in COVID-19. The table came from immunoSEQ multiplex PCR; TCRdb's copy has only in-frame clones and leaves some out. Among roughly 260,000 clones listed, 80% to 95% were seen once. The sequenced sample consisted of PBMCs or T cells enriched from blood (not recorded which). These receptor sequences come from a woman younger than 30 who had recovered from COVID-19.

This clone qualifies as medium-sized. The genes are TRBV19 and TRBJ2-7; no clear D. The CDR3 totals 11 residues. V dropped 6 bases and J dropped 5 bases, with 8 bases sitting between them. CDR1 and CDR2 (germline): LNHDA, SQIVND (reference sequence). The CDR3 nucleotides read TGTGCCAGTAGCAATTCGGACGAGCAGTACTTC. This gives the protein CASSNSDEQYF.

The genes are TRBV5-1 and TRBJ2-1; maybe TRBD2 (6 bases). Germline assignment: CDR1 SGHRS and CDR2 YFSETQ. The CDR3 covers 15 residues. With 4 bases removed from V and 4 bases from J, the gap between germline ends came to 15 bases. DNA of the CDR3: TGCGCCAGCAGCGTGTCGGGGGAGCAATACAATGAGCAGTTCTTC. This translates into CASSVSGEQYNEQFF.

This chain links TRBV2 with TRBJ1-3, with D uncertain. V gave up 3 bases and J gave up 3 bases, with 3 bases separating them. Germline CDR1 and CDR2: SNHLY and FYNNEI. This CDR3 contains 12 residues. CDR3 DNA sequence: TGTGCCAGCAGTGAGTATGGAAACACCATATATTTT. Amino acids: CASSEYGNTIYF.

This clone was observed once. This chain links TRBV9 with TRBJ2-1; 13 bases map to TRBD2. V shed 4 bases, J shed 4 bases, and the junction held 2 bases outside the gene matches. Germline CDR1 reads SGDLS; CDR2 reads YYNGEE. The CDR3 sequence is 15 residues long. CDR3 bases: TGTGCCAGCAGCAAGGGACTAGCGGGGTACAATGAGCAGTTCTTC. This sequence encodes CASSKGLAGYNEQFF. Looking up the rest from reference TRBV9 and TRBJ2-1 gives the full variable domain: DSGVTQTPKHLITATGQRVTLRCSPRSGDLSVYWYQQSLDQGLQFLIQYYNGEERAKGNILERFSAQQFPDLHSELNLSSLELGDSALYFCASSKGLAGYNEQFFGPGTRLTVL.

This chain connects TRBV3-1 (or the pseudogene TRBV3-2) to TRBJ2-7, with 7 bases matching TRBD2. After removal of 4 bases from V and 2 bases from J, the junction contained 5 bases not matched to a gene. There are 14 residues in the CDR3. Germline V gene sequence: CDR1 LGHDT, CDR2 YNNKEL (reference sequence). CDR3 sequence: CASSRSGAPYEQYF. CDR3 sequence (DNA): TGTGCCAGCAGCCGCAGCGGGGCGCCCTACGAGCAGTACTTC.

The V call is TRBV5-1, the J call TRBJ2-6, with D perhaps matching TRBD1 (6 bases). CDR3 length: 16 residues. V was shortened by 4 bases and J by 0 bases, with 11 bases between the two germline ends. Germline V gene lookup returns CDR1 SGHRS and CDR2 YFSETQ. CDR3 loop: CASSANRVSGANVLTF. CDR3 DNA sequence: TGCGCCAGCAGCGCCAACAGGGTCTCTGGGGCCAACGTCCTGACTTTC.

This clone showed up just once. The genes are TRBV5-1 and TRBJ2-3; 9 bases agree with TRBD2. Germline CDR1 SGHRS, CDR2 YFSETQ. V shed 0 bases, J shed 8 bases, and the junction held 10 bases outside the gene matches. This CDR3 spans 16 amino acids. The CDR3 protein is CASSLESSGAGVTQYF. The CDR3 DNA reads TGCGCCAGCAGCTTGGAGTCTAGCGGGGCTGGTGTTACGCAGTATTTT.

The gene calls are TRBV9 and TRBJ2-1; maybe TRBD2 (5 bases). Germline V gene lookup returns CDR1 SGDLS and CDR2 YYNGEE. Trimming left V 0 bases short and J 11 bases short, with 24 bases between. The CDR3 totals 17 residues. CDR3 sequence: CASSVEVRGPATLKQFF. The CDR3, as DNA: TGTGCCAGCAGCGTAGAGGTGCGCGGGCCCGCAACTTTGAAGCAGTTCTTC.

This chain uses TRBV29-1 with TRBJ2-7; 7 bases fit TRBD2. Germline loops: CDR1 SQVTM, CDR2 ANQGSEA. V was pared by 4 bases and J by 6 bases, with 18 bases of the junction left unmatched. The CDR3 runs 16 residues. The CDR3, as DNA: TGCAGCGTTGCGAAGGTAGTCGGCGGGAGAGAGGGCGAGCAGTACTTC. It is translated as CSVAKVVGGREGEQYF.

Only a few counts were recorded for this clone. J is TRBJ1-5 and V is TRBV19, with 12 nucleotides matching TRBD1. Germline V gene lookup returns CDR1 LNHDA and CDR2 SQIVND (reference sequence). Unmatched junction bases numbered 5, after V lost 5 bases and J lost 3 bases. The CDR3 spans 16 residues. In DNA, the CDR3 is TGTGCCAGTAGTTCCCGGGACAGGGGGCTCAATCAGCCCCAGCATTTT. This encodes CASSSRDRGLNQPQHF. Filled out from reference TRBV19 and TRBJ1-5, the complete variable domain reads DGGITQSPKYLFRKEGQNVTLSCEQNLNHDAMYWYRQDPGQGLRLIYYSQIVNDFQKGDIAEGYSVSREKKESFPLTVTSAQKNPTAFYLCASSSRDRGLNQPQHFGDGTRLSIL.

This rearrangement joins TRBV5-1 to TRBJ2-5; TRBD2 matches at 9 bases. V lost 0 bases and J lost 5; bases outside the gene matches: 11. The CDR3 sequence is 17 residues long. In germline, CDR1 is SGHRS, CDR2 YFSETQ. The CDR3 here is CASSLAAGGPIGETQYF. The CDR3 coding sequence is TGCGCCAGCAGCTTGGCTGCGGGAGGGCCGATTGGCGAGACCCAGTACTTC.

The CDR3 DNA follows: TGTGCCAGCAAACACGGGAGGAAGAGGTTCCTCACTGAAGCTTTCTTT. Protein sequence: CASKHGRKRFLTEAFF. The chain combines TRBV21-1 with TRBJ1-1. TRBV21-1 is classified as a pseudogene. The CDR3 loop spans 16 amino acids.

CDR3 nucleotides: TGTGCCAGCACCAAGGACAGGGGAGCGACTGAAGCTTTCTTT. Translation gives CASTKDRGATEAFF. The chain links TRBV2 to TRBJ1-1; TRBD1 matches 9 bases. CDR1 and CDR2 (germline): SNHLY, FYNNEI. This CDR3 is 14 amino acids long. Losses at the gene ends were 7 bases for V and 5 bases for J; bases not matched to a gene: 8.

The chain couples TRBV29-1 to TRBJ1-2, with D tentatively TRBD1 (6 bases). The CDR3 is 14 amino acids. CDR1 is SQVTM and CDR2 is ANQGSEA in the germline V gene. V lost 0 bases to trimming and J lost 8 bases, with 16 bases between them. DNA for the CDR3: TGCAGCGTTGAAGAGGTGCGGGGGGCAGGGGGCTACACCTTC. Residues: CSVEEVRGAGGYTF.

The rearrangement uses TRBV6-6 and TRBJ1-3; D uncertain. Per germline, CDR1 MNHNY and CDR2 SVGAGI (reference sequence). V shed 6 bases and J shed 0 bases, with 6 bases lying between them. CDR3 length: 13 amino acids. In nucleotides, the CDR3 is TGTGCCAGCAGGGTACTCTCTGGAAACACCATATATTTT. Protein: CASRVLSGNTIYF.

The CDR3 reads CSVVLRESFNYNEQFF. The CDR3 region has the DNA TGCAGCGTTGTCCTGCGGGAGTCCTTCAACTACAATGAGCAGTTCTTC. V and J are TRBV29-1 and TRBJ2-1; 7 bases align to TRBD2. Trimming at V came to 4 bases and at J to 3 bases, leaving 12 bases not matched to a gene. The CDR3 sequence is 16 residues long. The germline CDR1 and CDR2 sequences are SQVTM and ANQGSEA.

The chain employs TRBV12-3 or TRBV12-4 and TRBJ1-1, with D possibly being TRBD1 (5 bases). The CDR3 loop spans 13 amino acids. Trimming removed 0 bases at V and 7 bases at J, with 9 bases between. DNA of the CDR3: TGTGCCAGCAGTTTAGCGGGACTACTTGAAGCTTTCTTT. Protein product: CASSLAGLLEAFF.

V gene TRBV14 combines with J gene TRBJ1-5; D remains ambiguous. This CDR3 region has 17 residues. Germline CDR1 is SGHDN and CDR2 is FVKESK. Trimming removed 4 bases at V and 7 bases at J, with 23 bases between. CDR3: CASSRGLTLESVQPQHF. The CDR3 DNA reads as TGTGCCAGCAGCCGAGGATTAACACTGGAATCAGTCCAGCCCCAGCATTTT.

The CDR3 loop is CASSVALAGGTDTQYF. The DNA of the CDR3 is TGTGCCAGCAGCGTAGCCCTAGCGGGAGGCACAGATACGCAGTATTTT. The chain links TRBV9 to TRBJ2-3; the match to TRBD2 covers 10 bases. The CDR3 has 16 amino acids. From germline, CDR1 is SGDLS and CDR2 YYNGEE. J lost 1 base, V lost 0 bases, and 2 bases had no gene match.